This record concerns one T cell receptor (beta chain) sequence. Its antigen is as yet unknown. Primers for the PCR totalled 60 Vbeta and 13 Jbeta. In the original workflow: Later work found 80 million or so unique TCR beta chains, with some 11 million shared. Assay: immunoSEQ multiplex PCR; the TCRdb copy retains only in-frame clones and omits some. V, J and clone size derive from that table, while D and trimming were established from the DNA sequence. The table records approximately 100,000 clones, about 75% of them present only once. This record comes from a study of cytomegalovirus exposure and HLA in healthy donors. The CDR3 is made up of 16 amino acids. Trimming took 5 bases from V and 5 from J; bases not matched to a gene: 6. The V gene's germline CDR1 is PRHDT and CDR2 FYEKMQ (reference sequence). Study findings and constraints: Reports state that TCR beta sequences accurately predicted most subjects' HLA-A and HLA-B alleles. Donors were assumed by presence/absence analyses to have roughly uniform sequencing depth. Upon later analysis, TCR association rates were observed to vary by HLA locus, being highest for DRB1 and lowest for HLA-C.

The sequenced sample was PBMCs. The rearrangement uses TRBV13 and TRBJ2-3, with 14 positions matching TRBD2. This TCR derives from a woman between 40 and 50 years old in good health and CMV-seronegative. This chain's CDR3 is CASSKYGTSGGDTQYF. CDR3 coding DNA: TGTGCCAGCAGCAAGTATGGGACTAGCGGGGGAGATACGCAGTATTTT.